The rows below give T cell receptor beta chains drawn from one sample of a study of cytomegalovirus exposure and HLA in healthy donors. The repertoire was sequenced with immunoSEQ multiplex PCR; TCRdb's copy has only in-frame clones and lacks some. This table has 150,000 to 200,000 clones, roughly 79% appearing once. Source material: PBMCs. These TCRs come from a man younger than 40 in good health and CMV-seronegative. The CDR3 runs from the conserved cysteine through the conserved F or W. Each record gives: CDR3 protein, CDR3 DNA, V gene, clone size, D gene, J gene. A D gene is named only where the DNA matches it firmly. Only some rows state a clone size, as once, few, many or a class for expanded clones.

CDR3: CASSLFGKTEAFF
DNA: TGCGCCAGCAGCTTGTTCGGGAAAACTGAAGCTTTCTTT
V: TRBV5-1
size: NA
D: NA
J: TRBJ1-1

CDR3: CASSWRGVAGYYYEQYF
DNA: TGTGCCAGCAGCTGGAGAGGGGTAGCGGGGTACTACTACGAGCAGTACTTC
V: TRBV7-2
size: NA
D: TRBD2
J: TRBJ2-7

CDR3: CASSQVRQGGGSGANVLTF
DNA: TGCGCCAGCAGCCAAGTCCGACAGGGAGGAGGCTCTGGGGCCAACGTCCTGACTTTC
V: TRBV4-3
size: NA
D: NA
J: TRBJ2-6

CDR3: CASSIDGTGDGYTF
DNA: TGTGCCAGTAGTATAGACGGGACAGGGGATGGCTACACCTTC
V: TRBV19
size: few
D: TRBD1
J: TRBJ1-2

CDR3: CASSWPGLGSEQFF
DNA: TGTGCCAGCAGTTGGCCGGGACTAGGATCTGAGCAGTTCTTC
V: TRBV6-5
size: once
D: TRBD2
J: TRBJ2-1

CDR3: CASSEPPEQYF
DNA: TGTGCCAGCAGTGAACCCCCCGAGCAGTACTTC
V: TRBV2
size: NA
D: NA
J: TRBJ2-7

CDR3: CATVGDSGNTIYF
DNA: TGTGCCACGGTAGGGGACTCTGGAAACACCATATATTTT
V: TRBV7-9
size: NA
D: NA
J: TRBJ1-3

CDR3: CASSLRRGEVIYEQYF
DNA: TGTGCCAGCTCACTACGGCGAGGAGAGGTGATCTACGAGCAGTACTTC
V: TRBV18
size: NA
D: NA
J: TRBJ2-7

CDR3: CATSRKAGTSGDNEQFF
DNA: TGTGCCACCAGCAGGAAAGCCGGGACTAGTGGCGACAATGAGCAGTTCTTC
V: TRBV15
size: once
D: TRBD2
J: TRBJ2-1

CDR3: CASSQDVRVGLQPQHF
DNA: TGCGCCAGCAGCCAAGATGTCAGGGTAGGCCTTCAGCCCCAGCATTTT
V: TRBV4-3
size: NA
D: NA
J: TRBJ1-5

CDR3: CAISGDRATDTQYF
DNA: TGTGCCATCAGTGGGGACAGGGCAACAGATACGCAGTATTTT
V: TRBV10-3
size: NA
D: TRBD1
J: TRBJ2-3

CDR3: CASSESLVGSYNEQFF
DNA: TGTGCCAGCAGTGAATCCCTAGTAGGCTCCTACAATGAGCAGTTCTTC
V: TRBV6-1
size: NA
D: NA
J: TRBJ2-1

CDR3: CAISGGRGSQPQHF
DNA: TGTGCCATCAGTGGGGGACGGGGGAGCCAGCCCCAGCATTTT
V: TRBV10-3
size: NA
D: NA
J: TRBJ1-5

CDR3: CASSLMTSEQFF
DNA: TGTGCCAGCAGCCTGATGACTTCAGAGCAGTTCTTC
V: TRBV7-8
size: NA
D: NA
J: TRBJ2-1

CDR3: CASSPPSLRGRSYEQYF
DNA: TGTGCCAGCAGCCCCCCCTCGCTAAGAGGTCGATCCTACGAGCAGTACTTC
V: TRBV12-1
size: NA
D: NA
J: TRBJ2-7

CDR3: CASSYTNYGYTF
DNA: TGTGCCAGCAGCTATACTAACTATGGCTACACCTTC
V: TRBV11-1
size: NA
D: NA
J: TRBJ1-2

CDR3: CASSLTAQSGTDTQYF
DNA: TGTGCCAGCAGCTTAACGGCACAGTCTGGCACAGATACGCAGTATTTT
V: TRBV11-2
size: NA
D: NA
J: TRBJ2-3

CDR3: CASSRQIWDTTSYGYTF
DNA: TGTGCCAGCAGCCGTCAAATCTGGGACACAACTTCATATGGCTACACCTTC
V: TRBV4-2
size: few
D: NA
J: TRBJ1-2

CDR3: CASSLDSYSNQPQHF
DNA: TGTGCCAGCAGCCTAGACAGTTATAGCAATCAGCCCCAGCATTTT
V: TRBV7-6
size: once
D: NA
J: TRBJ1-5

CDR3: CASSRVSGDLVF
DNA: TGTGCCAGCAGTCGGGTTAGCGGGGATTTAGTCTTC
V: TRBV6-6
size: NA
D: TRBD2
J: TRBJ2-1

CDR3: CASSSGTADHDSPLHF
DNA: TGCGCCAGCAGCTCCGGGACAGCGGACCATGATTCACCCCTCCACTTT
V: TRBV5-1
size: NA
D: TRBD1
J: TRBJ1-6